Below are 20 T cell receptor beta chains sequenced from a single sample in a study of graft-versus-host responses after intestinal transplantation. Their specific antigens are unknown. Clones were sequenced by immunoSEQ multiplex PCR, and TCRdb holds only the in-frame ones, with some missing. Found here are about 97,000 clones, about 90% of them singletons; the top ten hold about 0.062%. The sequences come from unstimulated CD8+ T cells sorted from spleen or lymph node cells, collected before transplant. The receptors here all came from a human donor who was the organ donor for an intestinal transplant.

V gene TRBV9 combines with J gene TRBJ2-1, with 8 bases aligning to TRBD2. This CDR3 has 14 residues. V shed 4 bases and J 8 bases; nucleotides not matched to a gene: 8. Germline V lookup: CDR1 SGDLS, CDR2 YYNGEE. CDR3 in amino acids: CASSRGLAMDEQFF. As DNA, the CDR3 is TGTGCCAGCAGCCGAGGACTAGCAATGGATGAGCAGTTCTTC.

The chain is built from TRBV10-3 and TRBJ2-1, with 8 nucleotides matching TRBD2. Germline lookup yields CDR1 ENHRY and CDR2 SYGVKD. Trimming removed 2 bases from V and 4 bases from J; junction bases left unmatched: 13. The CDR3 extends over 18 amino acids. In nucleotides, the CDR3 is TGTGCCATCAGTGAGCCATACGGGCTAGCGGGTTTGTACAATGAGCAGTTCTTC. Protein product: CAISEPYGLAGLYNEQFF.

CDR3 DNA: TGTGCCAGCAGTGAACTAGCGGGGGGACCCGGGGAGCTGTTTTTT. It specifies CASSELAGGPGELFF. This chain uses TRBV2 with TRBJ2-2, with TRBD2 matching 11 bases. After removal of 2 bases from V and 6 bases from J, the junction contained 2 bases not matched to a gene. Per the germline V gene, CDR1 is SNHLY and CDR2 is FYNNEI. The CDR3 is 15 amino acids.

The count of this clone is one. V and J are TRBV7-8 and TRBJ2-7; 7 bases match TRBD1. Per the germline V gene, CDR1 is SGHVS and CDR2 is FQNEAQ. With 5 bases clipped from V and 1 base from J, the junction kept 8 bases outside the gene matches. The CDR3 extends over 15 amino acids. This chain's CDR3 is CASSPGTAASYEQYF. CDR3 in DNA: TGTGCCAGCAGCCCCGGGACAGCCGCTTCCTACGAGCAGTACTTC.

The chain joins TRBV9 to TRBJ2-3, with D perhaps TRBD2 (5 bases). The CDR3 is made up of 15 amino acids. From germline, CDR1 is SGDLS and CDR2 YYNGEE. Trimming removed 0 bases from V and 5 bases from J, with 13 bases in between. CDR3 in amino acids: CASSVVVGALDTQYF. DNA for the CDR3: TGTGCCAGCAGCGTAGTTGTGGGAGCGTTAGATACGCAGTATTTT.

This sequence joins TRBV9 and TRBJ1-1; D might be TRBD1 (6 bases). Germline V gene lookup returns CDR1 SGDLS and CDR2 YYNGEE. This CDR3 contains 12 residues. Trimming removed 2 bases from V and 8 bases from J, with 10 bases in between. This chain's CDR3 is CASSVWTEEAFF. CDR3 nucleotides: TGTGCCAGCAGCGTTTGGACAGAGGAAGCTTTCTTT.

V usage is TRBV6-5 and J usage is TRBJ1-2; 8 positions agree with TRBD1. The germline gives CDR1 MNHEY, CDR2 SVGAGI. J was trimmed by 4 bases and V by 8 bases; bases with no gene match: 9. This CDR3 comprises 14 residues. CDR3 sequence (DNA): TGTGCCAGCTCAACAGGGGGGGGCGTCTATGGCTACACCTTC. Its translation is CASSTGGGVYGYTF.

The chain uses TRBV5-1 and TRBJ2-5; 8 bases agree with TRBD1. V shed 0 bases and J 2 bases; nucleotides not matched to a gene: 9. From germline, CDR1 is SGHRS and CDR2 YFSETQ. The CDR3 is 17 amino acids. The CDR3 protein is CASSLGVGQGTQETQYF. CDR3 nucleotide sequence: TGCGCCAGCAGCTTGGGGGTAGGACAGGGTACTCAAGAGACCCAGTACTTC.

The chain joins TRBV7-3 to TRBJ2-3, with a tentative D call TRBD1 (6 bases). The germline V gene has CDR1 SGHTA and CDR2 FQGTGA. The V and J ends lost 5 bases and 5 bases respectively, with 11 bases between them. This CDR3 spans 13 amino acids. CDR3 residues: CASSSTGRDTQYF. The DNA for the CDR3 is TGTGCCAGCAGCAGTACAGGGAGAGATACGCAGTATTTT.

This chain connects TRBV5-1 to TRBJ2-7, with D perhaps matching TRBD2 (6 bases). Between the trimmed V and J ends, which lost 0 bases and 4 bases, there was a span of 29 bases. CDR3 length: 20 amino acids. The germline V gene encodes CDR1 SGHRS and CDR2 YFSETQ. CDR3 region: CASSLVPPTSSVRRPYEQYF. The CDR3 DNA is TGCGCCAGCAGCTTGGTACCCCCGACTAGTTCGGTGAGGAGGCCATACGAGCAGTACTTC.

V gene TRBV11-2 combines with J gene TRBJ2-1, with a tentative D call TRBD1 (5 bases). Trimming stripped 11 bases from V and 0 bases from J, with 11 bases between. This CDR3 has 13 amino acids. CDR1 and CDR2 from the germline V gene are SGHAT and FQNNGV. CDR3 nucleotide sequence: TGTGCCGATCAGGGAATCTCCTACAATGAGCAGTTCTTC. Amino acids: CADQGISYNEQFF.

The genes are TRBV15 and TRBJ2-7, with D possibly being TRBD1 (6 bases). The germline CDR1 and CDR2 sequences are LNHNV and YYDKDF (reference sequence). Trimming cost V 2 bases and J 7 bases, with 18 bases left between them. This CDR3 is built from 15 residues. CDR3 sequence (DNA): TGTGCCACCAGCAGAAAGGACAGCCCCGGGTGGGAGCAGTACTTC. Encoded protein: CATSRKDSPGWEQYF.

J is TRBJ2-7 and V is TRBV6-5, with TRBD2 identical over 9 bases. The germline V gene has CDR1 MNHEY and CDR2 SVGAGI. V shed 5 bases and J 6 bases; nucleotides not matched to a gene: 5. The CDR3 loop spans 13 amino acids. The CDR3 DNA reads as TGTGCCAGCAGTCCGGGACTAGCAGGCGAGCAGTACTTC. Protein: CASSPGLAGEQYF.

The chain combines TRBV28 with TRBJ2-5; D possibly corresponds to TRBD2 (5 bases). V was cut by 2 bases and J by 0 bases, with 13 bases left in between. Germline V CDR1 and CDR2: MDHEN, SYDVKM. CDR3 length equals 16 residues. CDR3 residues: CASSLRRLTYQETQYF. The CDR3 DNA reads TGTGCCAGCAGTTTACGGAGACTAACCTACCAAGAGACCCAGTACTTC.

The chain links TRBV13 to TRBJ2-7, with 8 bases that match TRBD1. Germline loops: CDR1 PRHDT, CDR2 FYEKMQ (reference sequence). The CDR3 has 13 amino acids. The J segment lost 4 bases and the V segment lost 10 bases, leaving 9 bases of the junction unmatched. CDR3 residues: CATQRDRRYEQYF. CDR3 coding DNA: TGTGCCACCCAGAGGGACAGGCGGTACGAGCAGTACTTC.

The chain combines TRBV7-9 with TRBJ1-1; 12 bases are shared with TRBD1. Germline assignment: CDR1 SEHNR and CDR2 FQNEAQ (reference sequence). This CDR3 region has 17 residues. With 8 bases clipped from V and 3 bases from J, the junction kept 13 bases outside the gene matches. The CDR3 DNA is TGTGCCAGCCCCGACCGGGACAGGGGGCGCCCGGACACTGAAGCTTTCTTT. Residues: CASPDRDRGRPDTEAFF. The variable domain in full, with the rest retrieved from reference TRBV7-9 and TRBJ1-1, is DTGVSQNPRHKITKRGQNVTFRCDPISEHNRLYWYRQTLGQGPEFLTYFQNEAQLEKSRLLSDRFSAERPKGSFSTLEIQRTEQGDSAMYLCASPDRDRGRPDTEAFFGQGTRLTVV.

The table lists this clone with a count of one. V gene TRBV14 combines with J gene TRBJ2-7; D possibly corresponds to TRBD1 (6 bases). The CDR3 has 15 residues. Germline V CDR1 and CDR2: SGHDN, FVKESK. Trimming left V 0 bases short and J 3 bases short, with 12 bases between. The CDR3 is CASSQETGAYYEQYF. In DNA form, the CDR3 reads TGTGCCAGCAGCCAAGAGACAGGTGCCTACTACGAGCAGTACTTC.

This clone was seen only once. Here the CDR3 reads CASSLMVGQSSYNSPLHF. DNA for the CDR3: TGTGCCAGCAGTCTCATGGTGGGACAGAGCTCCTATAATTCACCCCTCCACTTT. The chain carries TRBV28 and TRBJ1-6, with 7 bases aligning to TRBD1. Germline-derived CDR1 and CDR2 are MDHEN and SYDVKM. Trimming at V came to 5 bases and at J to 0 bases, leaving 10 bases not matched to a gene. There are 18 residues in the CDR3. The full variable domain, its missing parts supplied by reference TRBV28 and TRBJ1-6, is DVKVTQSSRYLVKRTGEKVFLECVQDMDHENMFWYRQDPGLGLRLIYFSYDVKMKEKGDIPEGYSVSREKKERFSLILESASTNQTSMYLCASSLMVGQSSYNSPLHFGNGTRLTVT.

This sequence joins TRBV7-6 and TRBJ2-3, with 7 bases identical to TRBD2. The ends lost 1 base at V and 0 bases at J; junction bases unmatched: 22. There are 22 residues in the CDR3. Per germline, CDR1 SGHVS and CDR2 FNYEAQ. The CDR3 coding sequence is TGTGCCAGCAGCTTAGGGGGTTATCGACTAGCCCTCTTTTACGTTAGCACAGATACGCAGTATTTT. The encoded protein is CASSLGGYRLALFYVSTDTQYF.

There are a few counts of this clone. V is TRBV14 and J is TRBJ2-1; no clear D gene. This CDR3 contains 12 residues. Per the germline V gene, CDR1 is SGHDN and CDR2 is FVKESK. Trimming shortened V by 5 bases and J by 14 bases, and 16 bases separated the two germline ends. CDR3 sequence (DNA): TGTGCCAGCAGCGTAAATCCCTTAAGCAAGTTCTTC. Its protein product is CASSVNPLSKFF.